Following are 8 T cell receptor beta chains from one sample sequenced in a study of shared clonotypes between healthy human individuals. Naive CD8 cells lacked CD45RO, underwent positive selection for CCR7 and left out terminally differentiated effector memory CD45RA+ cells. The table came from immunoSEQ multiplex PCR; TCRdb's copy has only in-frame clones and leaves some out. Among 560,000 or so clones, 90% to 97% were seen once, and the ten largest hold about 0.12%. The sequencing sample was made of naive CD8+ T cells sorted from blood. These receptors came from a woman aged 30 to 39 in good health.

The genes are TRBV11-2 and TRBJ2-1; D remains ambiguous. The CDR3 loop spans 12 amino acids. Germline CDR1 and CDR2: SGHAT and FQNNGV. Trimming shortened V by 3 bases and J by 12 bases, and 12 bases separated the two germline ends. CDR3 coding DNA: TGTGCCAGCAGCTTCATCCCGTTTGGGCAGTTCTTC. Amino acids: CASSFIPFGQFF.

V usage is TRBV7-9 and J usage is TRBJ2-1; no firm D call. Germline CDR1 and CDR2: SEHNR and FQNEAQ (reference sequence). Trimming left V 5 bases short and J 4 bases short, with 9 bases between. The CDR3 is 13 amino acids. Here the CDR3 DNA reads TGTGCCAGCAGCAAACCCGGGTACAATGAGCAGTTCTTC. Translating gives CASSKPGYNEQFF.

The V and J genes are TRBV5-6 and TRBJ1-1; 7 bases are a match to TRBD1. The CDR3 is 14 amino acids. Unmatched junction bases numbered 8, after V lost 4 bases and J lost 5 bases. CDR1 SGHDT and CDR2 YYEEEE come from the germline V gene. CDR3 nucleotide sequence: TGTGCCAGCAGCACAACAGGGGATAATACTGAAGCTTTCTTT. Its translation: CASSTTGDNTEAFF. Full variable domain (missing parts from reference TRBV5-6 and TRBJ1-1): DAGVTQSPTHLIKTRGQQVTLRCSPKSGHDTVSWYQQALGQGPQFIFQYYEEEERQRGNFPDRFSGHQFPNYSSELNVNALLLGDSALYLCASSTTGDNTEAFFGQGTRLTVV.

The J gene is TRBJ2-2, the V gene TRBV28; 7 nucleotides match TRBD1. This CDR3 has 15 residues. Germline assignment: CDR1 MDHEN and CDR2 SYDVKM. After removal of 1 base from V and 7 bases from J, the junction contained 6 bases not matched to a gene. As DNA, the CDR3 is TGTGCCAGCAGTTTATTGCGGACAGGTATCGGGGAGCTGTTTTTT. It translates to CASSLLRTGIGELFF.

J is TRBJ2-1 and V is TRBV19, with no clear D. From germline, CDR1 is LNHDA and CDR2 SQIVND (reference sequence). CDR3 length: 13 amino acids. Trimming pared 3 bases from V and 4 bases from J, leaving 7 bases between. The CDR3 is CASSMWGYNEQFF. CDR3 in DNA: TGTGCCAGTAGTATGTGGGGATACAATGAGCAGTTCTTC.

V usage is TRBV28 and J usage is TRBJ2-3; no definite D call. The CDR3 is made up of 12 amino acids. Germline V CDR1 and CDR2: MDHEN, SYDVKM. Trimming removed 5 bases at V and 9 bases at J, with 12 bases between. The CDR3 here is CASSPALGTQYF. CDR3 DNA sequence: TGTGCCAGCAGTCCTGCCCTCGGGACGCAGTATTTT. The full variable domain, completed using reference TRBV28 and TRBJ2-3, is DVKVTQSSRYLVKRTGEKVFLECVQDMDHENMFWYRQDPGLGLRLIYFSYDVKMKEKGDIPEGYSVSREKKERFSLILESASTNQTSMYLCASSPALGTQYFGPGTRLTVL.

The CDR3 sequence is CASSTGQGGQPQHF. In DNA form, the CDR3 reads TGTGCCAGCAGTACCGGACAGGGAGGACAGCCCCAGCATTTT. The V call is TRBV6-6, the J call TRBJ1-5; 8 bases are shared with TRBD1. Germline V gene data show CDR1 as MNHNY and CDR2 as SVGAGI (reference sequence). J was trimmed by 7 bases and V by 5 bases; bases with no gene match: 7. The CDR3 is made up of 14 amino acids.

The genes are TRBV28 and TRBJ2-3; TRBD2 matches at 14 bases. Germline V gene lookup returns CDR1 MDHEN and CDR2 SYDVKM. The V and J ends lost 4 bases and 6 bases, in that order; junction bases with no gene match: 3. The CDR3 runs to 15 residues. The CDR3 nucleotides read TGTGCCAGCAGTTCAAGACTAGCGGGAGGGGATACGCAGTATTTT. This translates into CASSSRLAGGDTQYF.